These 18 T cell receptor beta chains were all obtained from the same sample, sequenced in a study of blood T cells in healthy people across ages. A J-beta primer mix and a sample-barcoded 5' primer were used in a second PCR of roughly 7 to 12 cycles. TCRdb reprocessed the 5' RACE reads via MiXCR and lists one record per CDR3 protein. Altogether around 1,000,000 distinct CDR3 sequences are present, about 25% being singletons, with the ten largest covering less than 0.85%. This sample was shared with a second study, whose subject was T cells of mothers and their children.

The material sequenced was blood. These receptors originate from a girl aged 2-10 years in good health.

As DNA, the CDR3 is TGTGCCAGCAGCTTAGAGTGGGACAGGGGAATGTCCTACGAGCAGTACTTC. Protein product: CASSLEWDRGMSYEQYF. The V call is TRBV11-2, the J call TRBJ2-5; 10 bases map to TRBD1. The end of the DNA fits TRBJ2-7 better, so the J call may be wrong. The germline V gene has CDR1 SGHAT and CDR2 FQNNGV. CDR3 size: 17 residues.

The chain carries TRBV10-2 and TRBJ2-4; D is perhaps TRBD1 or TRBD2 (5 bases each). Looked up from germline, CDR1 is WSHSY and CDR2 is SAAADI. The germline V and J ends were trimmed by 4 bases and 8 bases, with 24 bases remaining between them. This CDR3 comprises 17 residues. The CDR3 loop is CASSVMQGDSGADIQYF. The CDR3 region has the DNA TGCGCCAGCAGTGTTATGCAGGGAGATAGTGGTGCGGACATTCAGTACTTC.

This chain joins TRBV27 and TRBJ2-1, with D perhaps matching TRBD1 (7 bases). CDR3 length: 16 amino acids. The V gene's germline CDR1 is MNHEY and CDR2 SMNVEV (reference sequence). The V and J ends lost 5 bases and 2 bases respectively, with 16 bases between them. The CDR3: CASSTQGGHAYNEQFF. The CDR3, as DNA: TGTGCCAGCAGTACCCAGGGGGGTCATGCCTACAATGAGCAGTTCTTC.

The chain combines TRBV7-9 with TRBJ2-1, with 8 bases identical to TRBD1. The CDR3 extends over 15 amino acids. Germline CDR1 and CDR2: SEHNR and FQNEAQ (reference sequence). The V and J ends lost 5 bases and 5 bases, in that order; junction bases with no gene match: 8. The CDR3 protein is CASSPDRGLHNEQFF. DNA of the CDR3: TGTGCCAGCAGCCCAGACAGGGGTCTACACAATGAGCAGTTCTTC.

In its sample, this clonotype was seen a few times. CDR3 region: CASSQDHGNQPQHF. The DNA of the CDR3 is TGTGCCAGCAGCCAAGATCACGGGAATCAGCCCCAGCATTTT. This chain connects TRBV3-1 to TRBJ1-5; D is undetermined. CDR3 length equals 14 residues. V was cut by 0 bases and J by 4 bases, with 7 bases left in between. Germline CDR1 LGHDT, CDR2 YNNKEL (reference sequence).

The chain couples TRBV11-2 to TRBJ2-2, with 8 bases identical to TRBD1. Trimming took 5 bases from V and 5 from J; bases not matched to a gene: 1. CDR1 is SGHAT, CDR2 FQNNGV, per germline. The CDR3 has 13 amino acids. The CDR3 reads CASSGQGTGELFF. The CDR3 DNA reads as TGTGCCAGCAGCGGACAGGGTACCGGGGAGCTGTTTTTT. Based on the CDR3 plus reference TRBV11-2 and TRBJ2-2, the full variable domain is EAGVAQSPRYKIIEKRQSVAFWCNPISGHATLYWYQQILGQGPKLLIQFQNNGVVDDSQLPKDRFSAERLKGVDSTLKIQPAKLEDSAVYLCASSGQGTGELFFGEGSRLTVL.

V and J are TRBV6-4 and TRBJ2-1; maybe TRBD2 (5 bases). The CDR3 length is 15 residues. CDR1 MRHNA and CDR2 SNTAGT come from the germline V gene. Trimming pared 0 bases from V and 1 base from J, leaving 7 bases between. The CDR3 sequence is CASSDSGESYNEQFF. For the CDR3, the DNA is TGTGCCAGCAGTGACTCTGGGGAGTCCTACAATGAGCAGTTCTTC.

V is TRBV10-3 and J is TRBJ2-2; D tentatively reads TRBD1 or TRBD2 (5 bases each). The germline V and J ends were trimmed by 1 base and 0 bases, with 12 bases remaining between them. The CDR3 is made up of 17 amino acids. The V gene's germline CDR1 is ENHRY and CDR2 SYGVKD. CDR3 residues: CAISEFGTEANTGELFF. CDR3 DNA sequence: TGTGCCATCAGTGAGTTTGGGACGGAAGCGAACACCGGGGAGCTGTTTTTT.

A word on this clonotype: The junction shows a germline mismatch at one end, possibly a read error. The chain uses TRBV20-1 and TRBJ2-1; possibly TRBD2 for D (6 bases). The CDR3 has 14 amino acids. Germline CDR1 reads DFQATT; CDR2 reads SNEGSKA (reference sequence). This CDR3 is CSAREGLGGETQCF. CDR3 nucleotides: TGCAGTGCTAGAGAGGGATTGGGCGGGGAGACCCAGTGCTTC.

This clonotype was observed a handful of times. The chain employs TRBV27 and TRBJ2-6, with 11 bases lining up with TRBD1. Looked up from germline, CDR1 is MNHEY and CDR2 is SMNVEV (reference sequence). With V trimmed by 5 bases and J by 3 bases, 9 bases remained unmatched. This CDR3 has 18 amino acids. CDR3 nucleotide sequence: TGTGCCAGCAGTATCACCGGGACAGGGGGAGTTGGGGCCAACGTCCTGACTTTC. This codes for CASSITGTGGVGANVLTF. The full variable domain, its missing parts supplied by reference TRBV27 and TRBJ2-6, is EAQVTQNPRYLITVTGKKLTVTCSQNMNHEYMSWYRQDPGLGLRQIYYSMNVEVTDKGDVPEGYKVSRKEKRNFPLILESPSPNQTSLYFCASSITGTGGVGANVLTFGAGSRLTVL.

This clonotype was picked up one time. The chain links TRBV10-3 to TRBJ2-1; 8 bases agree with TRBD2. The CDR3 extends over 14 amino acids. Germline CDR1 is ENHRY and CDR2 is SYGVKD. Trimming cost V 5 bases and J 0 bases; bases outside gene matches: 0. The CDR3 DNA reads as TGTGCCATCAGTCGGGGGGGCTCCTACAATGAGCAGTTCTTC. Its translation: CAISRGGSYNEQFF.

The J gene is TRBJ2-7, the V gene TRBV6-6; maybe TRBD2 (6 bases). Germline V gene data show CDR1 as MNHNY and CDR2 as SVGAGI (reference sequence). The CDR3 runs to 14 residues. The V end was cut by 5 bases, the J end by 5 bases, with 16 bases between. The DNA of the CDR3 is TGTGCCAGCAGTCCTACGAACGGGGAGGACGAGCAGTACTTC. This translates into CASSPTNGEDEQYF.

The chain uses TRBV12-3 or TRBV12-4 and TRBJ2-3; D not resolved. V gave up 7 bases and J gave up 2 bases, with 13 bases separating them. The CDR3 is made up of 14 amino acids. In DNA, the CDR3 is TGTGCCAGCACATACTTCGGCTCCACAGATACGCAGTATTTT. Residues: CASTYFGSTDTQYF.

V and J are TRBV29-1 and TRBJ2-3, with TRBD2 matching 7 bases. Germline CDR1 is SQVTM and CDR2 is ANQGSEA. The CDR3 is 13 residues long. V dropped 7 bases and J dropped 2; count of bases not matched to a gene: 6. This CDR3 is CSAPGLITDTQYF. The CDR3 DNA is TGCAGCGCCCCGGGACTAATCACAGATACGCAGTATTTT.

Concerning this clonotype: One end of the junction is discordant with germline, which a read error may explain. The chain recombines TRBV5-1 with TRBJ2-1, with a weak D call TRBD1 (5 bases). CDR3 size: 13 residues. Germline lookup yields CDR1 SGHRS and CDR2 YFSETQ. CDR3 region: CASNLVRGNEQFF. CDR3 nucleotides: TGCGCCAGCAACTTGGTAAGGGGAAATGAGCAGTTCTTC. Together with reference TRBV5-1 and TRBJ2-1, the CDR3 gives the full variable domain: KAGVTQTPRYLIKTRGQQVTLSCSPISGHRSVSWYQQTPGQGLQFLFEYFSETQRNKGNFPGRFSGRQFSNSRSEMNVSTLELGDSALYLCASNLVRGNEQFFGPGTRLTVL.

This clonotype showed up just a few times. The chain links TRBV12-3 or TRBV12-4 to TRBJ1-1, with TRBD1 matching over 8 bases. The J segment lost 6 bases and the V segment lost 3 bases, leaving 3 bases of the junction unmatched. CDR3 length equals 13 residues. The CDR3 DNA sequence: TGTGCCAGCAGTTTCGAGGGACAGGCTGAAGCTTTCTTT. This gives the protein CASSFEGQAEAFF.

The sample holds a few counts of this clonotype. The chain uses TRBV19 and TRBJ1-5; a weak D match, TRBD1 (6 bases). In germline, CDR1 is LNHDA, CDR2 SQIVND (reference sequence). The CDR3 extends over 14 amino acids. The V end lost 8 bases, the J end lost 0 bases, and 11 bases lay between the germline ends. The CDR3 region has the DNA TGTGCCAGTCAACAGGGTTATAGCAATCAGCCCCAGCATTTT. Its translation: CASQQGYSNQPQHF.

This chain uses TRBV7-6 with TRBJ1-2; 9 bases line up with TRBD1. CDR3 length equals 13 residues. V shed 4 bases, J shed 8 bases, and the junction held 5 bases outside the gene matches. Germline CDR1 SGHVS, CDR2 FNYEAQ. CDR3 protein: CASSSGQGQGYTF. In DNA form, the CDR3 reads TGTGCCAGCAGCTCGGGACAGGGTCAAGGCTACACCTTC.